Each of the 14 T cell receptor beta chains below was sequenced from the same sample in a study of blood T cell repertoires in COVID-19. TCRdb's copy holds only in-frame clones and misses some; the assay was immunoSEQ multiplex PCR. The data contain some 47,000 clones, over 75% of them seen just once; the ten biggest clones take up 5% to 5.5%. What was sequenced was peripheral blood. Receptors were obtained from a man aged 70 or older with acute or convalescent COVID-19.

V is TRBV5-4 and J is TRBJ2-1; the match to TRBD2 covers 9 bases. The V gene's germline CDR1 is SGHNT and CDR2 YYREEE (reference sequence). The length of the CDR3 is 17 residues. V dropped 4 bases and J dropped 6; count of bases not matched to a gene: 14. In DNA, the CDR3 is TGTGCCAGCAGCCCTCAGCGGGGGGCCCCTGGAGGCAATGAGCAGTTCTTC. This codes for CASSPQRGAPGGNEQFF.

The chain combines TRBV6-5 with TRBJ1-1; TRBD1 aligns across 7 bases. The CDR3 length is 15 residues. Trimming cost V 0 bases and J 3 bases; bases outside gene matches: 4. Per germline, CDR1 MNHEY and CDR2 SVGAGI. CDR3 sequence: CASSYSDRVDTEAFF. The CDR3 nucleotides read TGTGCCAGCAGTTACTCTGACAGGGTAGACACTGAAGCTTTCTTT.

The V call is TRBV24-1, the J call TRBJ1-5; 10 positions match TRBD1. The CDR3 is 17 residues long. Trimming removed 0 bases from V and 6 bases from J; junction bases left unmatched: 7. The germline V gene encodes CDR1 KGHDR and CDR2 SFDVKD. CDR3 coding DNA: TGTGCCACCAGTGATTTGGGGACAGGGGAGTGTAGTCAGCCCCAGCATTTT. Its protein is CATSDLGTGECSQPQHF.

The rearrangement joins TRBV7-2 to TRBJ2-1; 14 bases are shared with TRBD2. Per germline, CDR1 SGHTA and CDR2 FQGNSA. J gave up 9 bases and V 4 bases, and 11 bases lay outside the gene matches. CDR3 length equals 17 residues. The CDR3 DNA reads as TGTGCCAGCAGCTCCCGCCCGACTAGCGGGGGGGCGGGTGAGCAGTTCTTC. Translated, it gives CASSSRPTSGGAGEQFF. Variable domain in full (rest from reference TRBV7-2 and TRBJ2-1): GAGVSQSPSNKVTEKGKDVELRCDPISGHTALYWYRQSLGQGLEFLIYFQGNSAPDKSGLPSDRFSAERTGGSVSTLTIQRTQQEDSAVYLCASSSRPTSGGAGEQFFGPGTRLTVL.

In this sample, this clone turned up once. The chain employs TRBV7-2 and TRBJ1-2; weak D call: TRBD1 (6 bases). Trimming stripped 5 bases from V and 5 bases from J, with 12 bases between. The CDR3 contains 13 residues. From germline, CDR1 is SGHTA and CDR2 FQGNSA. CDR3 DNA: TGTGCCAGCAGCACGACGGACAGTTATGGCTACACCTTC. It is translated as CASSTTDSYGYTF.

The V call is TRBV11-2, the J call TRBJ1-2; D call uncertain. Germline lookup yields CDR1 SGHAT and CDR2 FQNNGV. The CDR3 consists of 13 residues. Trimming cost V 5 bases and J 7 bases, with 14 bases left between them. CDR3 residues: CASSLAGAGGYTF. In DNA form, the CDR3 reads TGTGCCAGCAGCCTGGCGGGCGCGGGTGGCTACACCTTC. Using reference TRBV11-2 and TRBJ1-2 for the parts outside the CDR3, the full variable domain is EAGVAQSPRYKIIEKRQSVAFWCNPISGHATLYWYQQILGQGPKLLIQFQNNGVVDDSQLPKDRFSAERLKGVDSTLKIQPAKLEDSAVYLCASSLAGAGGYTFGSGTRLTVV.

This clone appeared a single time. This chain uses TRBV27 with TRBJ2-3; D not certain. CDR3 length: 12 amino acids. In germline, CDR1 is MNHEY, CDR2 SMNVEV (reference sequence). The ends were cut back, 6 bases at V and 0 bases at J, with 4 bases in the middle. The CDR3: CASRTSTDTQYF. CDR3 nucleotides: TGTGCCAGCAGGACTAGCACAGATACGCAGTATTTT.

The chain couples TRBV5-4 to TRBJ2-3, with 9 bases lining up with TRBD1. CDR3 length equals 14 residues. CDR1 and CDR2 from the germline V gene are SGHNT and YYREEE (reference sequence). The V gene end was trimmed by 3 bases and the J gene end by 4 bases; junction bases not matched to a gene: 3. The CDR3 bases are TGTGCCAGCAGCTGGAGACAGGGGGCAGATACGCAGTATTTT. It encodes CASSWRQGADTQYF.

J is TRBJ1-1 and V is TRBV11-3; 7 nucleotides agree with TRBD1. Germline V CDR1 and CDR2: SGHNT, YENEEA. The CDR3 covers 13 residues. J gave up 8 bases and V 2 bases, and 5 bases lay outside the gene matches. In nucleotides, the CDR3 is TGTGCCAGCAGCTTAAGGGGGCGGCAGGAAGCTTTCTTT. Translation: CASSLRGRQEAFF. Combining the CDR3 with reference TRBV11-3 and TRBJ1-1 gives the whole variable domain EAGVVQSPRYKIIEKKQPVAFWCNPISGHNTLYWYLQNLGQGPELLIRYENEEAVDDSQLPKDRFSAERLKGVDSTLKIQPAELGDSAVYLCASSLRGRQEAFFGQGTRLTVV.

V is TRBV29-1 and J is TRBJ1-2, with D possibly being TRBD1 (6 bases). Trimming left V 1 base short and J 7 bases short, with 22 bases between. The germline V gene encodes CDR1 SQVTM and CDR2 ANQGSEA. This CDR3 comprises 16 residues. CDR3 DNA sequence: TGCAGCGTTGAAGTGGGGCTCACGCGGGGGGCTGGTGGCTACACCTTC. The encoded protein is CSVEVGLTRGAGGYTF.

The V call is TRBV9, the J call TRBJ2-5, with 10 bases fitting TRBD2. This CDR3 is built from 16 residues. The V and J ends lost 5 bases and 5 bases, in that order; junction bases with no gene match: 12. CDR1 SGDLS and CDR2 YYNGEE come from the germline V gene. In DNA, the CDR3 is TGTGCCAGCAGTGGAGATCAGCGGGGGGGGTTGGAGACCCAGTACTTC. It is translated as CASSGDQRGGLETQYF.

This CDR3 is CASSPGVAGASSTDTQYF. In nucleotides, the CDR3 is TGTGCCAGCTCACCGGGAGTAGCGGGGGCCTCTAGCACAGATACGCAGTATTTT. The V call is TRBV18, the J call TRBJ2-3; 9 bases map to TRBD2. This CDR3 has 18 residues. CDR1 and CDR2 (germline): KGHSH, LQKENI. J gave up 0 bases and V 3 bases, and 10 bases lay outside the gene matches.

The gene calls are TRBV10-3 and TRBJ2-1; 9 bases fit TRBD2. This CDR3 is 14 amino acids long. Trimming took 6 bases from V and 8 from J; bases not matched to a gene: 8. The germline gives CDR1 ENHRY, CDR2 SYGVKD. The CDR3 region has the DNA TGTGCCATCAGCCTGGGACTAGCTAAGGATGAGCAGTTCTTC. Its protein is CAISLGLAKDEQFF.

In DNA, the CDR3 is TGTGCCAGCAGTTCTTTGCGAGGATCCTTTCGACCGGATACTGAAGCTTTCTTT. Translation: CASSSLRGSFRPDTEAFF. The V gene is TRBV6-2 or TRBV6-3, the J gene TRBJ1-1; no clear D. Deletions cut 4 bases from V and 5 bases from J, with 26 bases between. Germline CDR1 reads MNHEY; CDR2 reads SVGEGT. This CDR3 spans 18 amino acids.